Presented here are 17 T cell receptor beta chains from one specimen sequenced in a study of blood T cell repertoires in COVID-19. Profiled with immunoSEQ multiplex PCR; TCRdb holds only in-frame clones, not every one. The sample has fewer than 350,000 clones; around four fifths are singletons. Sequenced: peripheral blood. The receptors originated from a woman aged 45-59 years with active or convalescent COVID-19.

The rearrangement links TRBV10-2 to TRBJ1-5, with 10 bases fitting TRBD1. The CDR3 length is 17 residues. V shed 9 bases, J shed 2 bases, and the junction held 13 bases outside the gene matches. The germline V gene encodes CDR1 WSHSY and CDR2 SAAADI. The CDR3 nucleotides are TGCGCCAGTAAGCCGGGACAGGGGATCATAGGCAATCAGCCCCAGCATTTT. It encodes CASKPGQGIIGNQPQHF.

The CDR3 sequence: CASSQDYYTYEQYF. The CDR3 nucleotides read TGTGCCAGCAGCCAGGACTACTATACCTACGAGCAGTACTTC. This sequence joins TRBV6-5 and TRBJ2-7; D might be TRBD2 (6 bases). The CDR3 is made up of 14 amino acids. V was cut by 6 bases and J by 2 bases, with 14 bases left in between. Per the germline V gene, CDR1 is MNHEY and CDR2 is SVGAGI.

This clone was found once. The chain employs TRBV28 and TRBJ2-1; D is possibly TRBD1 (5 bases). The germline V gene has CDR1 MDHEN and CDR2 SYDVKM. This CDR3 comprises 14 residues. The V gene lost 2 bases and the J gene lost 3 bases, with 8 bases spanning the gap. The CDR3, as DNA: TGTGCCAGCAGTTTAAGTGACAGCTACAATGAGCAGTTCTTC. It is translated as CASSLSDSYNEQFF.

This clone has just one count. The V call is TRBV5-1, the J call TRBJ2-7; 7 bases agree with TRBD2. The CDR3 extends over 17 amino acids. Germline lookup yields CDR1 SGHRS and CDR2 YFSETQ. The V gene end was trimmed by 0 bases and the J gene end by 2 bases; junction bases not matched to a gene: 11. The CDR3 nucleotides read TGCGCCAGCAGCTTGGTGGGGCTAGGAGCGGGAACCTACGAGCAGTACTTC. It translates to CASSLVGLGAGTYEQYF.

The chain employs TRBV9 and TRBJ2-4; 7 bases agree with TRBD1. The V gene's germline CDR1 is SGDLS and CDR2 YYNGEE. The CDR3 runs 16 residues. Unmatched junction bases numbered 10, after V lost 3 bases and J lost 4 bases. In DNA, the CDR3 is TGTGCCAGCAGCGCCCCGACAGGGTTACTAAAAAACATTCAGTACTTC. Translation gives CASSAPTGLLKNIQYF.

CDR3 DNA sequence: TGTGCCTGGAGTGGATGGGGAGACAGGGCTTGGAAATCACCCCTCCACTTT. It specifies CAWSGWGDRAWKSPLHF. V usage is TRBV30 and J usage is TRBJ1-6; TRBD1 aligns across 7 bases. With 1 base clipped from V and 10 bases from J, the junction kept 16 bases outside the gene matches. The CDR3 runs to 17 residues. Germline lookup yields CDR1 GTSNPN and CDR2 SVGIG (reference sequence).

The chain uses TRBV24-1 and TRBJ2-3; D not certain. Trimming pared 2 bases from V and 5 bases from J, leaving 7 bases between. The germline V gene encodes CDR1 KGHDR and CDR2 SFDVKD. This CDR3 has 13 residues. The CDR3 is CATSDSYLDTQYF. The CDR3 nucleotides read TGTGCCACCAGTGATTCCTACTTAGATACGCAGTATTTT.

The V gene is TRBV10-3, the J gene TRBJ2-1; 12 nucleotides line up with TRBD1. The CDR3 contains 14 residues. Per the germline V gene, CDR1 is ENHRY and CDR2 is SYGVKD. After removal of 6 bases from V and 7 bases from J, the junction contained 4 bases not matched to a gene. The CDR3 bases are TGTGCCATCAGGGGGGACAGGGGGCGTAATGAGCAGTTCTTC. It yields the protein CAIRGDRGRNEQFF.

The V call is TRBV5-1, the J call TRBJ1-1, with D possibly TRBD1 on 6 matching bases. The V gene lost 4 bases and the J gene lost 4 bases, with 23 bases spanning the gap. CDR3 size: 17 residues. CDR1 is SGHRS and CDR2 is YFSETQ in the germline V gene. Here the CDR3 DNA reads TGCGCCAGCAGCATGGAAGGAGGGAGGGGGTTCATCACTGAAGCTTTCTTT. It codes for CASSMEGGRGFITEAFF. The full variable domain, its missing parts supplied by reference TRBV5-1 and TRBJ1-1, is KAGVTQTPRYLIKTRGQQVTLSCSPISGHRSVSWYQQTPGQGLQFLFEYFSETQRNKGNFPGRFSGRQFSNSRSEMNVSTLELGDSALYLCASSMEGGRGFITEAFFGQGTRLTVV.

This sequence joins TRBV29-1 and TRBJ1-2, with 9 bases fitting TRBD1. With 7 bases clipped from V and 6 bases from J, the junction kept 9 bases outside the gene matches. CDR3 length: 13 residues. Germline loops: CDR1 SQVTM, CDR2 ANQGSEA. The CDR3 nucleotides read TGCAGCGCCCGCGGGACAGGGAACGATGGCTACACCTTC. This sequence encodes CSARGTGNDGYTF. The variable domain in full, with the rest retrieved from reference TRBV29-1 and TRBJ1-2, is SAVISQKPSRDICQRGTSLTIQCQVDSQVTMMFWYRQQPGQSLTLIATANQGSEATYESGFVIDKFPISRPNLTFSTLTVSNMSPEDSSIYLCSARGTGNDGYTFGSGTRLTVV.

The CDR3 loop is CASSLAATSMGETQYF. In DNA form, the CDR3 reads TGTGCCAGCAGCTTAGCGGCGACTAGCATGGGTGAGACCCAGTACTTC. The chain is built from TRBV7-9 and TRBJ2-5; 7 bases are shared with TRBD2. Germline assignment: CDR1 SEHNR and CDR2 FQNEAQ (reference sequence). The ends lost 0 bases at V and 5 bases at J; junction bases unmatched: 9. This CDR3 is 16 amino acids long.

The J gene is TRBJ1-3, the V gene TRBV27; D not certain. Trimming left V 2 bases short and J 0 bases short, with 8 bases between. This CDR3 is 15 amino acids long. Looked up from germline, CDR1 is MNHEY and CDR2 is SMNVEV (reference sequence). CDR3 DNA sequence: TGTGCCAGCAGTTTAAACGGGGTCTCTGGAAACACCATATATTTT. This codes for CASSLNGVSGNTIYF.

The chain links TRBV28 to TRBJ1-1, with D tentatively TRBD1 (6 bases). The germline gives CDR1 MDHEN, CDR2 SYDVKM. Trimming stripped 0 bases from V and 4 bases from J, with 9 bases between. The CDR3 consists of 14 residues. The CDR3 region is CASSLWGAGTEAFF. DNA for the CDR3: TGTGCCAGCAGTTTATGGGGGGCTGGCACTGAAGCTTTCTTT.

The gene calls are TRBV18 and TRBJ2-7, with D hard to call. The V end lost 3 bases, the J end lost 4 bases, and 16 bases lay between the germline ends. This CDR3 has 15 amino acids. Germline CDR1 reads KGHSH; CDR2 reads LQKENI. CDR3 coding DNA: TGTGCCAGCTCACCGAACGCCTTGGCCCCATACGAGCAGTACTTC. This encodes CASSPNALAPYEQYF.

There are a few counts of this clone. The genes are TRBV24-1 and TRBJ2-3, with 14 bases lining up with TRBD2. The CDR3 is 16 amino acids. The V and J ends lost 3 bases and 5 bases, in that order; junction bases with no gene match: 3. The germline V gene has CDR1 KGHDR and CDR2 SFDVKD. In DNA form, the CDR3 reads TGTGCCACCAGTGATCGACTAGCGGGAGGGCTAGATACGCAGTATTTT. Translation gives CATSDRLAGGLDTQYF.

This sequence joins TRBV7-9 and TRBJ1-6, with D maybe TRBD1 (6 bases). Per germline, CDR1 SEHNR and CDR2 FQNEAQ (reference sequence). The CDR3 contains 14 residues. The V and J ends lost 5 bases and 9 bases respectively, with 14 bases between them. In DNA form, the CDR3 reads TGTGCCAGCAGCGGGCGACAGGTGAGTTCACCCCTCCACTTT. It codes for CASSGRQVSSPLHF.

The CDR3 DNA reads as TGTGCCATCAGTGAGCTCTCAGGGCAGAACACTGAAGCTTTCTTT. Encoded protein: CAISELSGQNTEAFF. This chain connects TRBV10-3 to TRBJ1-1; D is possibly TRBD1 (5 bases). Germline V lookup: CDR1 ENHRY, CDR2 SYGVKD. Trimming pared 2 bases from V and 1 base from J, leaving 11 bases between. CDR3 length: 15 residues.